This T cell receptor (beta chain) comes out of a study of blood T cells in healthy people across ages. Study information: T cells yielded about one barcoded beta molecule per two cells through template switching. The study's findings and limits: Both higher diversity and more naive CD4+ cells marked long-lived donors when set against aged donors.

Germline CDR1 DFQATT, CDR2 SNEGSKA (reference sequence). CDR3 length: 15 amino acids. The V segment lost 3 bases and the J segment 2 bases; nucleotides outside the gene matches: 4. Remarks on this clonotype: Its antigen remains unknown.

Then a second PCR, running about 6 to 12 cycles, was carried out with a sample-barcoded 5' primer and a J-beta primer mix. Using its own MiXCR run on the 5' RACE reads, TCRdb lists one record per CDR3 protein. The table includes roughly 830,000 distinct CDR3 sequences, around two thirds detected once. Sequenced: blood. The rearrangement joins TRBV20-1 to TRBJ2-3, with TRBD2 matching over 11 bases. This clonotype was sampled from a man between 25 and 39 years old in good health. The CDR3 loop is CSASLAGGLTDTQYF. The CDR3 coding sequence is TGCAGTGCTAGCCTAGCGGGGGGACTCACAGATACGCAGTATTTT.